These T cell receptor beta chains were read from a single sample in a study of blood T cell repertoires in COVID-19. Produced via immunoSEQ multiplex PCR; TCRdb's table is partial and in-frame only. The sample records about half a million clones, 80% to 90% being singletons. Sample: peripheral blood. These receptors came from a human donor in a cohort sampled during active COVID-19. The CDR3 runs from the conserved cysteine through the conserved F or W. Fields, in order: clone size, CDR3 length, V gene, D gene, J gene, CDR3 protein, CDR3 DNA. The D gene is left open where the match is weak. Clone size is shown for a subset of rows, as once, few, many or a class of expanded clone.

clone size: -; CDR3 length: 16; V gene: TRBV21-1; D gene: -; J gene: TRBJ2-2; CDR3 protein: CASTTSGTIYTGELFF; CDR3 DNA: TGTGCCAGCACCACTTCCGGGACTATATACACCGGGGAGCTGTTTTTT
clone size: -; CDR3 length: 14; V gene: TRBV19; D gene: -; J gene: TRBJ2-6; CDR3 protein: CASREISGANVLTF; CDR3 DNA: TGTGCCAGTAGGGAGATCTCTGGGGCCAACGTCCTGACTTTC
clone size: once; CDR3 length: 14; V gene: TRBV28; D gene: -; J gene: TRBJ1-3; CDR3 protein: CASSLGHSGNTIYF; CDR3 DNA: TGTGCCAGCAGTTTAGGGCACTCTGGAAACACCATATATTTT
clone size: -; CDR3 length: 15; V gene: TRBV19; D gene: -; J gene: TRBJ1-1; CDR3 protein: CASSAYGGENTEAFF; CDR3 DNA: TGTGCCAGTAGTGCGTACGGGGGAGAGAACACTGAAGCTTTCTTT
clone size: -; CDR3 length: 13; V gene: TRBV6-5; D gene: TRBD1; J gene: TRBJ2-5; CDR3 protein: CASSDRVIETQYF; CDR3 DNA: TGTGCCAGCAGCGACAGGGTAATTGAGACCCAGTACTTC
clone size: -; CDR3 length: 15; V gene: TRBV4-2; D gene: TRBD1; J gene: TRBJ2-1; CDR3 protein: CASSRPGQGINEQFF; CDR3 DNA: TGTGCCAGCAGCCGTCCGGGACAGGGGATCAATGAGCAGTTCTTC
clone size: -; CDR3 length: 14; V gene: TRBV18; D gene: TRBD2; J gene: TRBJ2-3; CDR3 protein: CASGRLAGTDTQYF; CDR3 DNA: TGTGCCAGCGGCCGACTAGCTGGGACAGATACGCAGTATTTT
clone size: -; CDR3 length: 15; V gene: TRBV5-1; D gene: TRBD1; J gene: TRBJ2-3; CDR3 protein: CASSSTGFLTDTQYF; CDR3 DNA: TGCGCCAGCAGCTCGACAGGGTTTTTGACAGATACGCAGTATTTT
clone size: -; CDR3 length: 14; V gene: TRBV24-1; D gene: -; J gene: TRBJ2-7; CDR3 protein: CATSATGFPYEQYF; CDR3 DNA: TGTGCCACCAGTGCCACAGGGTTCCCTTACGAGCAGTACTTC
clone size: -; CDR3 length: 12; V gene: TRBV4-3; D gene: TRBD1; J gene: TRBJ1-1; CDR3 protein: CASSQSGTGAFF; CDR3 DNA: TGCGCCAGCAGCCAATCCGGGACAGGTGCTTTCTTT
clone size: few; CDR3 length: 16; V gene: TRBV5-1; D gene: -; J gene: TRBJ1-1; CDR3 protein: CASSLEVGAKGTEAFF; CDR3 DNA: TGCGCCAGCAGCTTGGAGGTGGGGGCTAAAGGCACTGAAGCTTTCTTT
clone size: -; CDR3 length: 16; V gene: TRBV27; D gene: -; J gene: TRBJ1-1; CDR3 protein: CASGHGPRSPNTEAFF; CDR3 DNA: TGTGCCAGCGGGCATGGCCCCCGCTCCCCGAACACTGAAGCTTTCTTT
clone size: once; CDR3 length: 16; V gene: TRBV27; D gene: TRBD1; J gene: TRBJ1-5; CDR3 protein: CASSLFATGDRQPQHF; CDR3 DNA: TGTGCCAGCAGTTTATTTGCGACAGGGGATAGACAGCCCCAGCATTTT
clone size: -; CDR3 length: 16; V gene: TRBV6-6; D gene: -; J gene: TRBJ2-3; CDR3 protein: CASSYSWELGTDTQYF; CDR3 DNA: TGTGCCAGCAGTTACTCCTGGGAGCTGGGCACAGATACGCAGTATTTT
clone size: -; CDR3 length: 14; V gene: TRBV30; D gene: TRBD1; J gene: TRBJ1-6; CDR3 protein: CAWSLGTENSPLHF; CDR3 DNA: TGTGCCTGGAGCCTCGGGACAGAAAATTCACCCCTCCACTTT
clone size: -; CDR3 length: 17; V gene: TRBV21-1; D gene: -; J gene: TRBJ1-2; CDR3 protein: CASSDPGAELTNYGYTF; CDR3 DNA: TGTGCCAGCAGCGACCCAGGGGCGGAATTAACTAACTATGGCTACACCTTC
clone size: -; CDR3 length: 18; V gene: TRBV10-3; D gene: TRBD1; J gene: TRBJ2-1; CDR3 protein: CAISESKGQGGLNNEQFF; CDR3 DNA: TGTGCCATCAGTGAGTCTAAAGGACAGGGGGGGTTAAACAATGAGCAGTTCTTC